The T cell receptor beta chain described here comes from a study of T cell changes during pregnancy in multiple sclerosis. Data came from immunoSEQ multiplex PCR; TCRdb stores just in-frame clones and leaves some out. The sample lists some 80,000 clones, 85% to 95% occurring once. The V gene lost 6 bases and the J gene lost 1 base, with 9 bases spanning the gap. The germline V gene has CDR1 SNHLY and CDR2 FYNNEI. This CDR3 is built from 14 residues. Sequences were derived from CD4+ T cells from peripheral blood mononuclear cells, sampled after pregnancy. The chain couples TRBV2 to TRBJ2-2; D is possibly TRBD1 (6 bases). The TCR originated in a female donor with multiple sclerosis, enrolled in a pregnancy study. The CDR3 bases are TGTGCCAGCAGACCGGGACAGAACACCGGGGAGCTGTTTTTT. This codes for CASRPGQNTGELFF.